This T cell receptor beta chain stems from a study of T cell responses to AZD1222 COVID-19 vaccine. About this clone itself: Its antigen is undetermined.

Assay used: immunoSEQ multiplex PCR; TCRdb lists only in-frame clones, some missing. The sample yields about 150,000 clones, more than 85% seen once. Looked up from germline, CDR1 is ENHRY and CDR2 is SYGVKD. V was pared by 3 bases and J by 3 bases, with 8 bases of the junction left unmatched. This CDR3 is built from 15 residues. Pooled together were second doses at about 4 or about 12 weeks. Study-wide findings and caveats: In a largely white British group with more females than males, clonal diversity was possibly underestimated. Samples come after the peak T cell response, not at day 14. The CD4 TCRs associated with vaccination extended across spike and predominated at 160-218 and 743-854.

The receptor was isolated from an adult who received the AZD1222 COVID-19 vaccine. The sample here was peripheral blood, taken 28 days after the second AZD1222 dose. V usage is TRBV10-3 and J usage is TRBJ2-7; the match to TRBD1 covers 7 bases. Written as DNA, the CDR3 is TGTGCCATCAGTGACCAAAACACAGGGGACTACGAGCAGTACTTC. Protein sequence: CAISDQNTGDYEQYF.